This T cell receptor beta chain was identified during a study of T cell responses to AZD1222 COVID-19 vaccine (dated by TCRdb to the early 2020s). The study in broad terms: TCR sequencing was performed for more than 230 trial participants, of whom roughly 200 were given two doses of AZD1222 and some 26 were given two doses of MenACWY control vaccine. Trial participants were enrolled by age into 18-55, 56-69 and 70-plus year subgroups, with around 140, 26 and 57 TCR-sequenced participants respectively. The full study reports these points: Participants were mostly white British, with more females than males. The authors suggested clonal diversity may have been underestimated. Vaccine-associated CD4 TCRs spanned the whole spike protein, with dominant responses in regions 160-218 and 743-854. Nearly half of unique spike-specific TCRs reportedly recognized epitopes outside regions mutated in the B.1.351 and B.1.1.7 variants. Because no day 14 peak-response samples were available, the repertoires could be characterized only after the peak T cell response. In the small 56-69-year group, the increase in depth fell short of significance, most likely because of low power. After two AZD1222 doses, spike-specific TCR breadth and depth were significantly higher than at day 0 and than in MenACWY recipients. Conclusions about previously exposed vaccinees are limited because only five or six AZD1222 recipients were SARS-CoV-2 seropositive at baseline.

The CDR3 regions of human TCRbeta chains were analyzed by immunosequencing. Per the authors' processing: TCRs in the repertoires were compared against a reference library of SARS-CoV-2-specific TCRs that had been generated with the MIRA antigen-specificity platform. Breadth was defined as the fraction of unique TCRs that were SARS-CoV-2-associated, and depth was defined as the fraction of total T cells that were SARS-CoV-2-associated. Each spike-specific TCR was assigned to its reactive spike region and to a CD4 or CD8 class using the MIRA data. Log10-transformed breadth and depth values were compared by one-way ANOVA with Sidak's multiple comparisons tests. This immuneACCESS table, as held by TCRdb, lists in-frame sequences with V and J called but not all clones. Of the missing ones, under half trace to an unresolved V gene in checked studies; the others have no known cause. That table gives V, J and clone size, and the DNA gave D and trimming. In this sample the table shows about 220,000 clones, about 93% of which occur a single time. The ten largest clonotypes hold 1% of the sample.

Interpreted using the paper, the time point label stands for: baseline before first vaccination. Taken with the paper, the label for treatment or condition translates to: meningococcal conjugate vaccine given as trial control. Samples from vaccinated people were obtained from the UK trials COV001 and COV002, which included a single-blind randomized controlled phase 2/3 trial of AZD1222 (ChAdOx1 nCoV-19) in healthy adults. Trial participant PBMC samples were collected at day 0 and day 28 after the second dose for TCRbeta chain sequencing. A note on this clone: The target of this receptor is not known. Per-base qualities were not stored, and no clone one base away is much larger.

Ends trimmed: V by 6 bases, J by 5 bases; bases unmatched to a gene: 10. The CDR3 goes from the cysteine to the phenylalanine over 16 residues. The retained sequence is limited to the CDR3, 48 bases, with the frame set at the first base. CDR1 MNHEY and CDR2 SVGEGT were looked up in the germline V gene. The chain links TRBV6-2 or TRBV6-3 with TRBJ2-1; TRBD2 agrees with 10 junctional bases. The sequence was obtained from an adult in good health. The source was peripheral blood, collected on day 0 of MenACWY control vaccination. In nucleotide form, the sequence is TGTGCCAGCAGCGGCGGACTAGCGGCGAGAAACAATGAGCAGTTCTTC. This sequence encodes CASSGGLAARNNEQFF.